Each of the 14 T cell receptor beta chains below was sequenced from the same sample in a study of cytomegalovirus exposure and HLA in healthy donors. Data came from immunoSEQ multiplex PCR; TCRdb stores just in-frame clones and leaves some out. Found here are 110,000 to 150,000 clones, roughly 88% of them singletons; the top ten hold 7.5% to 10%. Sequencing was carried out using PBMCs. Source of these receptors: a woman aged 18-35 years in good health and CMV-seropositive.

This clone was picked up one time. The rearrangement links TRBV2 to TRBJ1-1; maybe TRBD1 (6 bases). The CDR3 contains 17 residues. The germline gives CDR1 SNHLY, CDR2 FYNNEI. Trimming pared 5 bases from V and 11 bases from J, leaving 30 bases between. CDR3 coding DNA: TGTGCCAGCAGTCCCACGTTCGACAGACAGGACATGACGACCGCTTTCTTT. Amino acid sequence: CASSPTFDRQDMTTAFF.

As DNA, the CDR3 is TGTGCCAGCAGCCCGGGACTAGCGGGGCACGCGTACAATGAGCAGTTCTTC. Translation: CASSPGLAGHAYNEQFF. The chain joins TRBV7-6 to TRBJ2-1; 13 nucleotides align to TRBD2. V gave up 5 bases and J gave up 4 bases; unmatched junction bases: 8. Germline CDR1 and CDR2: SGHVS and FNYEAQ. The CDR3 contains 17 residues.

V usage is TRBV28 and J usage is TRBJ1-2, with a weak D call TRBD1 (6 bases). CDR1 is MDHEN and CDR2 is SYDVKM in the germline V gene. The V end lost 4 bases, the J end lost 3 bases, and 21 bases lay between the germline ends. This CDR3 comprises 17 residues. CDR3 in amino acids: CASSYRIRTDRDYGYTF. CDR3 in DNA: TGTGCCAGCAGTTACAGAATTCGCACGGACAGAGACTATGGCTACACCTTC.

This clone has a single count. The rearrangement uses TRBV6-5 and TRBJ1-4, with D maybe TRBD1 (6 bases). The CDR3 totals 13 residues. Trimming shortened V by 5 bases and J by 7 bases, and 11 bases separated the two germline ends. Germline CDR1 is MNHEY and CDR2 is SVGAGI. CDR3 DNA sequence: TGTGCCAGCAGTCGAACAGGGACTGAAAAACTGTTTTTT. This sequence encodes CASSRTGTEKLFF.

The CDR3 DNA reads as TGTGCCAGCACTAGCAGGAACACAGATACGCAGTATTTT. Protein sequence: CASTSRNTDTQYF. The chain combines TRBV9 with TRBJ2-3; D may be TRBD2 (5 bases). Trimming left V 6 bases short and J 2 bases short, with 10 bases between. The CDR3 length is 13 residues. Germline V gene sequence: CDR1 SGDLS, CDR2 YYNGEE.

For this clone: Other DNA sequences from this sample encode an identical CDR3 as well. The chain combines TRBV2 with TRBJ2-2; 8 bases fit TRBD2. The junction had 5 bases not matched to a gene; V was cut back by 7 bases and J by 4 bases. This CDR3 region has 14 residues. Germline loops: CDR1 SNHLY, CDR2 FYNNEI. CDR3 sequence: CASIGGGITGELFF. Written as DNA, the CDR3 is TGTGCCAGCATCGGCGGGGGGATCACCGGGGAGCTGTTTTTT. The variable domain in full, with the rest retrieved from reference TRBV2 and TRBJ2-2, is EPEVTQTPSHQVTQMGQEVILRCVPISNHLYFYWYRQILGQKVEFLVSFYNNEISEKSEIFDDQFSVERPDGSNFTLKIRSTKLEDSAMYFCASIGGGITGELFFGEGSRLTVL.

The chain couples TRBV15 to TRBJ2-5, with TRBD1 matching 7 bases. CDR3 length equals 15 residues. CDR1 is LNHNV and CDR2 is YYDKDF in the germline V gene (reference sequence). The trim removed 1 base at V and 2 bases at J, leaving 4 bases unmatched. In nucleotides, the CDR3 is TGTGCCACCAGCAGAGGGGACAGCCCTCAAGAGACCCAGTACTTC. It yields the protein CATSRGDSPQETQYF.

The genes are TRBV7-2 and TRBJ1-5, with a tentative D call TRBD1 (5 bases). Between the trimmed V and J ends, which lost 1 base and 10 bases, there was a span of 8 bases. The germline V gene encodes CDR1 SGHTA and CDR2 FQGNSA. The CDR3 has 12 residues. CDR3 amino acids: CASSLGGDPQHF. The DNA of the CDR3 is TGTGCCAGCAGCTTAGGGGGGGACCCCCAGCATTTT.

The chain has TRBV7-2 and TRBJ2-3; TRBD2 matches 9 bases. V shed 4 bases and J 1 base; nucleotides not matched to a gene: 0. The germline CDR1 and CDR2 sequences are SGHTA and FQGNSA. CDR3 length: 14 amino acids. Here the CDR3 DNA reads TGTGCCAGCAGCTGGACTAGCGGCACAGATACGCAGTATTTT. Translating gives CASSWTSGTDTQYF.

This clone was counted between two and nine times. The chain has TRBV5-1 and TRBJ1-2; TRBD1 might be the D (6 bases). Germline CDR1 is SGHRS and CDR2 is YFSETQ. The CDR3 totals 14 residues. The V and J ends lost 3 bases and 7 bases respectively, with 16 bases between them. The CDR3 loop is CASSSTGLRRGYTF. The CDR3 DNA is TGCGCCAGCAGCTCGACAGGCCTTCGGCGTGGCTACACCTTC.

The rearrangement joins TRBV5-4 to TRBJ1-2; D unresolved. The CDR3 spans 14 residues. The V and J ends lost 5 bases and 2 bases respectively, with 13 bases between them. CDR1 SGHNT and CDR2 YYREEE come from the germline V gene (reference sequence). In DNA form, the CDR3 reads TGTGCCAGCAGTAAATATGACACGAACTATGGCTACACCTTC. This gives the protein CASSKYDTNYGYTF.

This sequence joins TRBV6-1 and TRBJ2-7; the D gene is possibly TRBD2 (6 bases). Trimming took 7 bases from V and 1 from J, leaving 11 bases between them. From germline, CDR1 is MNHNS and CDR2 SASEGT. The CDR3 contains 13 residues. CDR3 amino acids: CASTGLTSYEQYF. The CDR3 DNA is TGTGCCAGCACGGGACTTACGTCCTACGAGCAGTACTTC.

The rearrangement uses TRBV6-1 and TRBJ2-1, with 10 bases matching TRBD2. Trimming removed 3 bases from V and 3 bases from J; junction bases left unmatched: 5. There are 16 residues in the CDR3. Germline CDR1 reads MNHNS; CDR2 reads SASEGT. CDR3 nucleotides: TGTGCCAGCAGTGATCCTAGCGGGGGCCTCTACAATGAGCAGTTCTTC. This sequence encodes CASSDPSGGLYNEQFF.

CDR3: CASSQPGSAFEQYF. The CDR3 bases are TGTGCCAGCAGCCAACCGGGGTCCGCTTTTGAGCAGTACTTC. The V and J genes are TRBV4-2 and TRBJ2-7; tentative D call: TRBD2 (5 bases). The CDR3 spans 14 residues. Trimming removed 2 bases at V and 7 bases at J, with 15 bases between. Looked up from germline, CDR1 is LGHNA and CDR2 is YNFKEQ.